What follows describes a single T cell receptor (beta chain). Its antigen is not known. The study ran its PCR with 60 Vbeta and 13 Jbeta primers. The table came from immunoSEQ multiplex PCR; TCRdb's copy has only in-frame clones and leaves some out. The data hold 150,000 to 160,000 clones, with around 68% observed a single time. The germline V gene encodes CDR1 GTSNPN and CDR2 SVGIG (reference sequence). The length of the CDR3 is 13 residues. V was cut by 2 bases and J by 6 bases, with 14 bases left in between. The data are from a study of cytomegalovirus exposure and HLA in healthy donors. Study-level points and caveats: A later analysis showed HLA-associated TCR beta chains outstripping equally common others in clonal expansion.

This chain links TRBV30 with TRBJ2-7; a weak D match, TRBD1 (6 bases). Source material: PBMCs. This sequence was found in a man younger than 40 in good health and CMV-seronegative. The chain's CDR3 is CAWSPYSRGEQYF. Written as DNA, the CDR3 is TGTGCCTGGAGTCCTTATTCCAGGGGCGAGCAGTACTTC.